What follows describes a single TCR beta chain. Its antigen is currently not known. No much larger clonotype is one base removed from it; base qualities were not supplied. The immunoSEQ Assay, a bias-controlled multiplex PCR, was used to amplify TCRbeta CDR3 regions from genomic DNA. The study's processing was this. The number of nucleated cells in each sample was estimated by amplification of reference gene primers within the assay. To quantify the absolute abundance of each unique TCRbeta CDR3 rearrangement, sequence reads were collapsed and filtered. For each sample, productive Simpson clonality was calculated as the square root of Simpson's diversity index over productive rearrangements. Entries here come from immuneACCESS through TCRdb and include only in-frame sequences with V and J called. Some clones fail to appear in such tables; in the studies checked, an unresolved V gene covers under half of the shortfall, and the cause of the remainder is unknown. V, J and clone size are those of that table, while D and trimming were read from the DNA. Within this sample are 70,000 to 75,000 clones, with approximately 90% of them counted one time only. The leading ten clones occupy over 4% of the sample.

Each collaborating institution followed its own protocols to collect whole blood in K2EDTA tubes. For TCRbeta analysis, collaborator samples were shipped as frozen whole blood, as isolated PBMCs, or as DNA extracted from either sample type. The sample belongs to a study of blood T cell repertoires in COVID-19 (dated by TCRdb to about 2020). Looking at the study overall: Samples from collaborators originated in the United States, Italy and Spain and spanned both the acute and convalescent phases of COVID-19. The sample metadata nearly always contained a de-identified subject ID, COVID-19 status, age in years and sex. HLA class I and class II types, where available, came from metadata supplied by the sample provider rather than from assay-based typing. Deeply sampled blood TCRbeta repertoires from subjects exposed to, actively infected with, or recovered from COVID-19 were included in the dataset. The material from the prospective study consisted of cDNA or gDNA derived from T cells, B-cell-depleted T cells, or PBMCs. Samples came from the ongoing ImmuneRACE study (first 160 participants) plus 1,254 subjects from 6 global collaborators. The repertoires were made available in a free public database intended to serve as a resource for research on the immune response to SARS-CoV-2.

Points the paper makes about the study in general: The quantity of clinical and demographic metadata differed by source and by participant and was supplied without curation.

The CDR3 sequence holds 14 residues, the cysteine and phenylalanine included. The sequence is cut down to CDR3 DNA, 42 bases in frame from base 1. Cut back by 0 bases and 3 bases, the V and J ends lie 9 bases apart. The germline V gene encodes CDR1 LGHNA and CDR2 YNFKEQ. This receptor chain uses TRBV4-2 and TRBJ2-7; too little of a D gene remains to name it. Input material: peripheral blood. The receptor comes from a woman aged 18 to 35 with acute or convalescent COVID-19. The nucleotides read TGTGCCAGCAGCCAAGACGCGAACAGCTACGAGCAGTACTTC. It translates to CASSQDANSYEQYF.